The clone carrying this TCR beta chain was picked up many times. Its antigen is unknown. The germline gene is not matched at one end of the junction; a read error may be the cause. There are 14 residues in the CDR3. Per germline, CDR1 SGHRS and CDR2 YFSETQ. Unique molecular identifiers were used to barcode this TCRbeta library. TCRdb recomputed calls from the PCR reads with MiXCR, one row per CDR3 protein. Of 200,000 to 250,000 distinct CDR3 sequences in the sample, approximately 10% were seen once. This specimen belongs to a study of T-cell reconstitution after alpha-beta-depleted transplantation in children. Study-level findings and limits: Several patients had high TCRbeta diversity at day 60; it came from surviving recipient T cells and thymic progenitors.

This chain connects TRBV5-1 to TRBJ2-1, with 7 bases that match TRBD1. This sample comprised PBMCs, obtained before TCRalphabeta/CD19-depleted stem cell transplant. The TCR sequence derives from a child less than two years old with acute myeloid leukemia, due to receive a stem cell transplant. The CDR3: CASSLIGGENEQFF. The CDR3, as DNA: TGCGCTAGCAGCTTGATAGGGGGCGAAAATGAGCAGTTCTTC.